Listed below are T cell receptor beta chains from one sample, sequenced in a study of beta chain features in type 1 diabetes. Some clones are missing from TCRdb's copy, which holds only in-frame ones; the method was immunoSEQ multiplex PCR. The profile covers 350,000 to 450,000 clones, with about 15% appearing a single time and roughly 0.036% taken by the ten largest. The sequenced sample was naive CD4+ T cells from blood. The receptors were sampled from a man aged 25 to 40 in good health. CDR3s include the opening cysteine and the closing phenylalanine or tryptophan. The D gene is left open where the match is weak. Rows may omit the clone size; those that give it use once, few, many or a size class.

v_gene: TRBV7-2
abundance: few
d_gene: TRBD1
j_gene: TRBJ1-3
CDR3aa: CASSPDDRAGNTIYF
CDR3nt: TGTGCCAGCAGCCCAGACGACAGGGCTGGAAACACCATATATTTT

v_gene: TRBV10-3
abundance: NA
d_gene: NA
j_gene: TRBJ2-7
CDR3aa: CALRDSIPGEQYF
CDR3nt: TGTGCCCTCCGGGATAGCATTCCTGGCGAGCAGTACTTC

v_gene: TRBV18
abundance: few
d_gene: NA
j_gene: TRBJ1-4
CDR3aa: CASSPHKGINEKLFF
CDR3nt: TGTGCCAGCTCACCGCACAAGGGAATCAATGAAAAACTGTTTTTT

v_gene: TRBV7-9
abundance: few
d_gene: NA
j_gene: TRBJ1-2
CDR3aa: CASSLAAATGGYTF
CDR3nt: TGTGCCAGCAGCTTAGCGGCAGCCACAGGTGGCTACACCTTC

v_gene: TRBV5-6
abundance: NA
d_gene: NA
j_gene: TRBJ1-5
CDR3aa: CASSYRHLGNQPQHF
CDR3nt: TGTGCCAGCAGCTACAGACACCTTGGCAATCAGCCCCAGCATTTT

v_gene: TRBV7-9
abundance: few
d_gene: NA
j_gene: TRBJ2-3
CDR3aa: CASSSGPGTKSSF
CDR3nt: TGTGCCAGCAGCTCTGGCCCCGGGACGAAGTCCTCTTTT

v_gene: TRBV30
abundance: NA
d_gene: NA
j_gene: TRBJ1-2
CDR3aa: CAWSDAQGHINYGYTF
CDR3nt: TGTGCCTGGAGTGATGCACAAGGCCACATTAACTATGGCTACACCTTC

v_gene: TRBV19
abundance: NA
d_gene: NA
j_gene: TRBJ2-7
CDR3aa: CASSGQSYEQYF
CDR3nt: TGTGCCAGTAGTGGACAGTCCTACGAGCAGTACTTC

v_gene: TRBV9
abundance: NA
d_gene: TRBD2
j_gene: TRBJ2-1
CDR3aa: CASSAALAGSYNEQFF
CDR3nt: TGTGCCAGCAGCGCGGCCCTAGCGGGCTCCTACAATGAGCAGTTCTTC

v_gene: TRBV5-6
abundance: few
d_gene: NA
j_gene: TRBJ2-1
CDR3aa: CASGPENSYNEQFF
CDR3nt: TGTGCCAGCGGACCAGAAAACTCCTACAATGAGCAGTTCTTC

v_gene: TRBV7-2
abundance: NA
d_gene: NA
j_gene: TRBJ2-3
CDR3aa: CASSPTRRAGTDTQYF
CDR3nt: TGTGCCAGCAGCCCGACGAGGCGGGCAGGGACAGATACGCAGTATTTT

v_gene: TRBV9
abundance: few
d_gene: NA
j_gene: TRBJ1-1
CDR3aa: CASSVGALGHLEAFF
CDR3nt: TGTGCCAGCAGTGTAGGTGCTTTGGGACATCTTGAAGCTTTCTTT

v_gene: TRBV4-3
abundance: few
d_gene: NA
j_gene: TRBJ2-3
CDR3aa: CASSQDGFPGTNTQYF
CDR3nt: TGCGCCAGCAGCCAAGATGGCTTCCCGGGAACCAATACGCAGTATTTT

v_gene: TRBV9
abundance: NA
d_gene: NA
j_gene: TRBJ2-5
CDR3aa: CASSVFDNGGPTETQYF
CDR3nt: TGTGCCAGCAGCGTATTTGATAACGGAGGGCCAACGGAGACCCAGTACTTC